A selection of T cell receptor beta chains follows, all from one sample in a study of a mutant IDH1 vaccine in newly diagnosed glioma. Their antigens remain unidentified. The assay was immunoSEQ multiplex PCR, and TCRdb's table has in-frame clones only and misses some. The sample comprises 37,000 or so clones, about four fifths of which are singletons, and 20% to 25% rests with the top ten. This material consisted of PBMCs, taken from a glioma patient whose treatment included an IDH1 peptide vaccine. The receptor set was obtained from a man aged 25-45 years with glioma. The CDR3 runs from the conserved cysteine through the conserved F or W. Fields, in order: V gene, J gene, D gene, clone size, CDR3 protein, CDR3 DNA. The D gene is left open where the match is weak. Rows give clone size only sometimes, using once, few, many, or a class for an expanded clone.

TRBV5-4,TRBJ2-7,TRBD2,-,CASSLGTSGGTSYEQYF,TGTGCCAGCAGCTTGGGGACTAGCGGGGGAACTTCCTACGAGCAGTACTTC
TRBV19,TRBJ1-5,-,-,CASSRTPNSNQPQHF,TGTGCCAGTAGTCGCACACCTAATAGCAATCAGCCCCAGCATTTT
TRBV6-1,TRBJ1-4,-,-,CAISRTGANEKLFF,TGTGCCATTTCAAGGACGGGGGCGAATGAAAAACTGTTTTTT
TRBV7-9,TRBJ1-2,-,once,CASSLALRGPEYGYTF,TGTGCCAGCAGCTTAGCGCTTAGGGGTCCCGAATATGGCTACACCTTC
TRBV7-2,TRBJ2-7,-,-,CASTVTGRTYEQYF,TGTGCCAGCACCGTTACCGGACGGACCTACGAGCAGTACTTC
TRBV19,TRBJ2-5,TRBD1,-,CASSIRTGKETQYF,TGTGCCAGTAGTATTCGGACAGGGAAGGAGACCCAGTACTTC
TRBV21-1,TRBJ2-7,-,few,CASSKGGGFAYEQYF,TGTGCCAGCAGCAAGGGTGGGGGGTTCGCCTACGAGCAGTACTTC
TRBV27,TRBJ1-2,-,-,CASSSIARKGGYGYTF,TGTGCCAGCAGTTCTATTGCCCGAAAAGGGGGCTATGGCTACACCTTC
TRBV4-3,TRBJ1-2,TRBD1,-,CASSQPGQVLYGYTF,TGCGCCAGCAGCCAGCCCGGACAGGTCCTCTATGGCTACACCTTC
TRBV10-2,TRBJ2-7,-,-,CASREVPSDYEQYF,TGCGCCAGCAGGGAGGTTCCCTCTGACTACGAGCAGTACTTC
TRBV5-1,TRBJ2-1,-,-,CASSLWVEQFF,TGCGCCAGCAGCTTATGGGTTGAGCAGTTCTTC
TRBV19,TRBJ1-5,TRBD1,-,CASSTTPTGGGQPQHF,TGTGCCAGTAGTACAACACCGACAGGGGGCGGGCAGCCCCAGCATTTT
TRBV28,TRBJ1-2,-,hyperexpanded,CAIDSSGGYTF,TGTGCCATTGACAGCTCTGGGGGCTACACCTTC
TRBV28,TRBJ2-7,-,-,CASSLVGEQYF,TGTGCCAGCAGTTTGGTAGGCGAGCAGTACTTC
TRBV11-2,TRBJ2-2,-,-,CASSLAAPGANTGELFF,TGTGCCAGCAGCTTAGCCGCACCAGGGGCGAACACCGGGGAGCTGTTTTTT
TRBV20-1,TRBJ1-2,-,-,CSEKKDTGYTF,TGCAGTGAGAAGAAGGATACGGGCTACACCTTC
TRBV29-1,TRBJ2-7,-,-,CSVEPRGFGEQYF,TGCAGCGTTGAACCCAGGGGATTCGGCGAGCAGTACTTC
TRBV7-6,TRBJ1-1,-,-,CASSFGARENTEAFF,TGTGCCAGCAGCTTTGGGGCTCGGGAGAACACTGAAGCTTTCTTT
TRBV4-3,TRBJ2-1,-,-,CASSQVQAEVYNEQFF,TGCGCCAGCAGCCAAGTGCAGGCGGAGGTCTACAATGAGCAGTTCTTC
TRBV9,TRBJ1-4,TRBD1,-,CASSETGGREKLFF,TGTGCCAGCAGCGAGACAGGGGGGAGGGAAAAACTGTTTTTT
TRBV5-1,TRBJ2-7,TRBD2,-,CASSLDTGTSGTILPYEQYF,TGCGCCAGCAGCCTGGACACCGGGACTAGCGGGACCATCCTACCCTACGAGCAGTACTTC
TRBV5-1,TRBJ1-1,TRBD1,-,CASRTGTGNKNTEAFF,TGCGCCAGCCGGACCGGGACAGGGAATAAGAACACTGAAGCTTTCTTT
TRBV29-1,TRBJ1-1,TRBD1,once,CSAGTGNTEAFF,TGCAGCGCCGGGACAGGGAACACTGAAGCTTTCTTT
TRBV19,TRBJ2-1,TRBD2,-,CASSIEIRLAGVGVDEQFF,TGTGCCAGTAGTATAGAAATTCGACTAGCGGGAGTAGGCGTCGATGAGCAGTTCTTC
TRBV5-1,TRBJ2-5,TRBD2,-,CASSLGLAGAETQYF,TGCGCCAGCAGCTTGGGGTTAGCGGGAGCAGAGACCCAGTACTTC
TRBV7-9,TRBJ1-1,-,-,CASSLTENTEAFF,TGTGCCAGCAGCTTAACGGAGAACACTGAAGCTTTCTTT
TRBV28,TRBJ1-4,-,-,CASSLLGAAINEKLFF,TGTGCCAGCAGTTTATTGGGGGCAGCAATTAATGAAAAACTGTTTTTT
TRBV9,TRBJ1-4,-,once,CASSVGRGFEKLFF,TGTGCCAGCAGCGTAGGTCGGGGATTTGAAAAACTGTTTTTT
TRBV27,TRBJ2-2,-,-,CALSRGASNTGELFF,TGTGCCCTCTCAAGGGGGGCCTCGAACACCGGGGAGCTGTTTTTT